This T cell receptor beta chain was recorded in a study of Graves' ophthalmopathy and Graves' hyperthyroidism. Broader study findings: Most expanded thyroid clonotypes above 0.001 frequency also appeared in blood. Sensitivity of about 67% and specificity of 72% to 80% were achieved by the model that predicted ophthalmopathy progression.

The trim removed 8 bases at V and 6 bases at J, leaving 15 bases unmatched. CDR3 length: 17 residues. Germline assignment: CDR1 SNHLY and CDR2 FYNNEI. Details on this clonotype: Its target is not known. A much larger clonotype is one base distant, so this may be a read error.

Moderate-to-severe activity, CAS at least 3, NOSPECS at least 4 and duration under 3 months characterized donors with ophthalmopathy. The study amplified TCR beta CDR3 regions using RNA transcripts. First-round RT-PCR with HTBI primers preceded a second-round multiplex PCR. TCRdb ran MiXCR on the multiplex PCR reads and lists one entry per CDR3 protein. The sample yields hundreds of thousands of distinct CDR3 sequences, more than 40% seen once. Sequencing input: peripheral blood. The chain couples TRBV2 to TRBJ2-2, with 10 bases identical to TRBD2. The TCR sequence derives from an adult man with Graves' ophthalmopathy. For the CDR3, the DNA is TGTGCCAGCGGTGTTCCAGGTAGCGGGGGGAAAGCCGGGGAGCTGTTTTTT. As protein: CASGVPGSGGKAGELFF. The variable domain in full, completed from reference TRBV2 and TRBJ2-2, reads EPEVTQTPSHQVTQMGQEVILRCVPISNHLYFYWYRQILGQKVEFLVSFYNNEISEKSEIFDDQFSVERPDGSNFTLKIRSTKLEDSAMYFCASGVPGSGGKAGELFFGEGSRLTVL.